The following is a TCR beta chain sequence with its context. This specimen comes from a study of blood T cell repertoires in COVID-19. Overall study context: The samples span acute and convalescent COVID-19 from the United States, Italy and Spain. The cDNA or gDNA used as material had been derived from T cells, B-cell-depleted T cells, or PBMCs.

The CDR3 loop spans 16 amino acids. The J segment lost 2 bases and the V segment lost 4 bases, leaving 9 bases of the junction unmatched. Germline loops: CDR1 GTSNPN, CDR2 SVGIG (reference sequence). In the authors' workflow: Estimated nucleated cell counts came from reference gene primer amplification. The protocol was immunoSEQ multiplex PCR, while the TCRdb copy is restricted to in-frame clones and leaves out a portion. V, J and clone size are those of that table, while D and trimming were read from the DNA. The table records about 70,000 clones, about four fifths of them present only once. The J gene is TRBJ2-1, the V gene TRBV30; TRBD1 aligns across 9 bases. The TCR comes from a woman older than 75 with active or convalescent COVID-19. Source material: peripheral blood. CDR3 sequence reads: CAWTKGQGGPYNEQFF. DNA for the CDR3: TGTGCCTGGACAAAGGGACAGGGTGGCCCCTACAATGAGCAGTTCTTC.